These 9 T cell receptor beta chains were sequenced from one sample in a study of CD8+CD57+ T cells in acquired aplastic anemia (dated by TCRdb to about 2018). TCRdb names Illumina HiSeq 2000 as the instrument used. Genomic DNA served as template for TCR beta VDJ combination and CDR3 sequence profiling. Clones were called with MiXCR by TCRdb after fastp trimmed the public reads at Q25, and only in-frame beta chains were retained. Each CDR3 protein gets just one entry, which takes the most common genes and DNA from the rows behind it. This sample is represented by about 200,000 distinct CDR3 sequences; more than 55% of them were singletons. Around 60% of the sample is in the top ten clones. Flow cytometry had shown CD8+CD57+ cell expansion in the patients selected for sequencing. The sequencing input was sorted CD4+, CD8+, or CD8+CD57+ T cells (not recorded which) from PBMCs. The receptors stem from a human donor with aplastic anemia.

The genes are TRBV7-6 and TRBJ1-4, with 9 bases lining up with TRBD1. CDR1 is SGHVS and CDR2 is FNYEAQ in the germline V gene. The CDR3 extends over 15 amino acids. The J segment lost 8 bases and the V segment lost 7 bases, leaving 11 bases of the junction unmatched. CDR3 protein: CASTLPGQGGEKLFF. The CDR3 bases are TGTGCCAGCACTCTTCCGGGACAGGGTGGCGAAAAACTGTTTTTT.

The chain couples TRBV7-9 to TRBJ1-2; TRBD1 matches at 10 bases. Germline CDR1 is SEHNR and CDR2 is FQNEAQ (reference sequence). There are 16 residues in the CDR3. V lost 5 bases to trimming and J lost 3 bases; unmatched junction nucleotides: 9. The CDR3 nucleotides are TGTGCCAGCAGCCACAACCCTGGACAGGGGGACTATGGCTACACCTTC. It is translated as CASSHNPGQGDYGYTF.

CDR3 region: CASRDVGGQGTDTQYF. The CDR3 DNA reads TGTGCCAGTAGGGATGTCGGGGGACAGGGCACAGATACGCAGTATTTT. The rearrangement uses TRBV19 and TRBJ2-3; 8 nucleotides match TRBD1. V shed 6 bases, J shed 1 base, and the junction held 9 bases outside the gene matches. The germline gives CDR1 LNHDA, CDR2 SQIVND (reference sequence). The CDR3 has 16 amino acids.

As DNA, the CDR3 is TGTGCCAGCAGGGGGACTAGCGGGGATGTCACAGATACGCAGTATTTT. The encoded protein is CASRGTSGDVTDTQYF. The chain joins TRBV12-3 or TRBV12-4 to TRBJ2-3; TRBD2 matches at 13 bases. The CDR3 has 16 residues. With V trimmed by 6 bases and J by 2 bases, 5 bases remained unmatched.

The gene calls are TRBV5-8 and TRBJ2-2; unclear D gene. The CDR3 extends over 13 amino acids. Germline V gene data show CDR1 as SGHTS and CDR2 as YDEGEE. V gave up 1 base and J gave up 2 bases, with 3 bases separating them. CDR3 nucleotides: TGTGCCAGCAGCTTGCTAAACACCGGGGAGCTGTTTTTT. Its translation: CASSLLNTGELFF.

This clonotype was detected only a few times. J is TRBJ2-3 and V is TRBV24-1; 7 bases are a match to TRBD2. V trimming: 2 bases; J trimming: 4 bases; junction bases outside the gene matches: 11. Germline V lookup: CDR1 KGHDR, CDR2 SFDVKD. This CDR3 contains 17 residues. The CDR3 sequence: CATSDWRAGSKADTQYF. The CDR3 coding sequence is TGTGCCACCAGTGATTGGAGAGCGGGATCAAAGGCAGATACGCAGTATTTT.

This clonotype came up a few times. CDR3 DNA: TGTGCCAGCAGCTGGGCCGGACAGGGGTATGGCTACACCTTC. The encoded protein is CASSWAGQGYGYTF. The J gene is TRBJ1-2, the V gene TRBV7-2, with 9 bases aligning to TRBD1. After removal of 4 bases from V and 5 bases from J, the junction contained 5 bases not matched to a gene. There are 14 residues in the CDR3. CDR1 SGHTA and CDR2 FQGNSA come from the germline V gene.

The chain recombines TRBV10-3 with TRBJ2-7; weak D call: TRBD2 (6 bases). Between the trimmed V and J ends, which lost 7 bases and 2 bases, there was a span of 15 bases. CDR3 length equals 14 residues. Germline V gene data show CDR1 as ENHRY and CDR2 as SYGVKD. The CDR3 DNA reads as TGTGCCATCAATGGGGGGAACCCACCCTACGAGCAGTACTTC. As protein: CAINGGNPPYEQYF.

This chain connects TRBV7-8 to TRBJ2-1; D gene uncertain. CDR1 is SGHVS and CDR2 is FQNEAQ in the germline V gene. Trimming left V 6 bases short and J 9 bases short, with 21 bases between. This CDR3 comprises 15 residues. The CDR3 DNA sequence: TGTGCCAGCAGGGAGACACGTCTCTATAGTGGTGAGCAGTTCTTC. Amino acid sequence: CASRETRLYSGEQFF. Full variable domain (missing parts from reference TRBV7-8 and TRBJ2-1): GAGVSQSPRYKVAKRGQDVALRCDPISGHVSLFWYQQALGQGPEFLTYFQNEAQLDKSGLPSDRFFAERPEGSVSTLKIQRTQQEDSAVYLCASRETRLYSGEQFFGPGTRLTVL.